This T cell receptor (beta chain) was sequenced for a study of CD4+ T cells in melanoma. As regards this clone: What it recognizes is unknown.

Study outcomes and limitations: Reportedly, melanoma neoantigen-specific CD4+ T cells showed varied differentiation states. A reported correlation linked neoantigen-specific CD4+ T cells to CD8+, macrophage and B cell function.

The CDR3 extends over 16 amino acids. V was cut by 2 bases and J by 1 base, with 12 bases left in between. The germline V gene has CDR1 MNHNS and CDR2 SASEGT. Sequencing used immunoSEQ multiplex PCR; TCRdb keeps in-frame clones, though not all of them. Of fewer than 150,000 clones listed, about 90% are singletons. The V call is TRBV6-1, the J call TRBJ1-3; D perhaps matches TRBD1 (6 bases). This TCR was sampled from a human donor with melanoma. Here the CDR3 reads CASSERGGNSGNTIYF. Written as DNA, the CDR3 is TGTGCCAGCAGTGAAAGGGGGGGTAATTCTGGAAACACCATATATTTT.